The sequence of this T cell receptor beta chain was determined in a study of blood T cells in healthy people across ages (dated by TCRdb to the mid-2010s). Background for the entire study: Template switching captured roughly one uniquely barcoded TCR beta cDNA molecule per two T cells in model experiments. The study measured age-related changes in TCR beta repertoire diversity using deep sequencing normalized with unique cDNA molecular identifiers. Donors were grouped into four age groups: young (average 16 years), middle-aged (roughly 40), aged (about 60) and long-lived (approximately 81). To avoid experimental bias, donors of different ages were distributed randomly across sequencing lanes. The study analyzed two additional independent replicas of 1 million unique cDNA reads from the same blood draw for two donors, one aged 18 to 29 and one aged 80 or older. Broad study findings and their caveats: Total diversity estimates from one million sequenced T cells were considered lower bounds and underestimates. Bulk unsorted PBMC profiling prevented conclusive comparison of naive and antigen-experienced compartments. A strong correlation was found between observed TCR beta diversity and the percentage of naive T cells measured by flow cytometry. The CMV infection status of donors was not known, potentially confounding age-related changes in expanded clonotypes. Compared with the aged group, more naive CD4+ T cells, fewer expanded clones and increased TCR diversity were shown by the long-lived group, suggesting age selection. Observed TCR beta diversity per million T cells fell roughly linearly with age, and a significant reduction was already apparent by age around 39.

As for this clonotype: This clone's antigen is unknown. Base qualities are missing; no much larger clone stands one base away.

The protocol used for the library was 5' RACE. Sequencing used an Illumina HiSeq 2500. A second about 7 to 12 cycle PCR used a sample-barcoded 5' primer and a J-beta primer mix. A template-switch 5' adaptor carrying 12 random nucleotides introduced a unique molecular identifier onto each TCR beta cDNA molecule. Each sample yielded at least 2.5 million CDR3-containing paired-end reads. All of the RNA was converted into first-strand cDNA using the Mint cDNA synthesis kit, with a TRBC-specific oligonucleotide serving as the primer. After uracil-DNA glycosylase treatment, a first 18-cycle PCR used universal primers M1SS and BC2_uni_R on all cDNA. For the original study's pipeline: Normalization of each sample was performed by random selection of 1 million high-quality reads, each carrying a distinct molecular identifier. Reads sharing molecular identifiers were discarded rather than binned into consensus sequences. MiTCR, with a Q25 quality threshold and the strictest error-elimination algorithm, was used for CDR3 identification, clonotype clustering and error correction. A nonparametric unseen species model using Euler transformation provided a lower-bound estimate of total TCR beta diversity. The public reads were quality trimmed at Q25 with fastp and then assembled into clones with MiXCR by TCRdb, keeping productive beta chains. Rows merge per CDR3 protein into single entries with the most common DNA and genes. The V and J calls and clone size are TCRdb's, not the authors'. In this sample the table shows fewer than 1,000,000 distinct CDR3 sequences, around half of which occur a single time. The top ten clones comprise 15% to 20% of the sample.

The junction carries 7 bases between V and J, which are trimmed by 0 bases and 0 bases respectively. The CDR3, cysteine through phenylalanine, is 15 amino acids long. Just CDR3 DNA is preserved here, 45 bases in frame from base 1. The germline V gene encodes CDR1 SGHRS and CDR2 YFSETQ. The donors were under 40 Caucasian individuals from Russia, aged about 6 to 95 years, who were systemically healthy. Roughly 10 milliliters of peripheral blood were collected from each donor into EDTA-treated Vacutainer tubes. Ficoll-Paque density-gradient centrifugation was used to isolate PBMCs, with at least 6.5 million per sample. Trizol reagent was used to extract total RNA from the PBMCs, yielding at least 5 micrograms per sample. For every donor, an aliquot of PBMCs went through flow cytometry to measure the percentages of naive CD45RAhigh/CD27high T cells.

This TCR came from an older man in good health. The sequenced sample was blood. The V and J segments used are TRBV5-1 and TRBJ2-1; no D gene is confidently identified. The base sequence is TGCGCCAGCAGCTTGGGGCGGAACTCCTACAATGAGCAGTTCTTC. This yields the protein CASSLGRNSYNEQFF.